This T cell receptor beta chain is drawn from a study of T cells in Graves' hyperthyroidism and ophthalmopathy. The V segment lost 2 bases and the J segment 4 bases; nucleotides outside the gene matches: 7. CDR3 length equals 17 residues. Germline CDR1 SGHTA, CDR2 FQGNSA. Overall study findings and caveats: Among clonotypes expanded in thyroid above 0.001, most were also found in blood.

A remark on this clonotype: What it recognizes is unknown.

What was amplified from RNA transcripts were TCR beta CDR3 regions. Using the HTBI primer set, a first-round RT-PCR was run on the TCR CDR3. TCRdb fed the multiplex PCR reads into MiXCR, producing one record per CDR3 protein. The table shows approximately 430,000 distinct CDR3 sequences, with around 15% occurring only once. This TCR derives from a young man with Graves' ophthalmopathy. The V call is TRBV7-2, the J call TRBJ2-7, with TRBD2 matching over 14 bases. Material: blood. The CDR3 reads CASSLRQTSGGAYEQYF. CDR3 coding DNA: TGTGCCAGCAGCTTACGCCAGACTAGCGGGGGGGCGTACGAGCAGTACTTC.